Following are 13 T cell receptor beta chains from one sample sequenced in a study of T cells in Graves' hyperthyroidism and ophthalmopathy. From RNA transcripts, TCR beta CDR3 regions were amplified. Carried out on the TCR CDR3, a first-round RT-PCR used the HTBI primer set. Via MiXCR, TCRdb re-called the multiplex PCR reads, giving one row per CDR3 protein. In the table there are some 300,000 distinct CDR3 sequences, over 15% of which are singletons. Sequencing was carried out using blood. These receptors originate from a young man with Graves' hyperthyroidism.

This clonotype came up many times. This sequence joins TRBV12-3 or TRBV12-4 and TRBJ2-3; D is uncertain. This CDR3 region has 13 residues. Trimming removed 3 bases from V and 3 bases from J, with 7 bases in between. CDR3 residues: CASSFQGTDTQYF. The CDR3 bases are TGTGCCAGCAGTTTCCAAGGAACAGATACGCAGTATTTT.

This clonotype was seen only a few times. The chain combines TRBV15 with TRBJ2-2, with a tentative D call TRBD2 (6 bases). The CDR3 sequence is 13 residues long. V lost 3 bases and J lost 15, with 17 bases in between. Germline V gene sequence: CDR1 LNHNV, CDR2 YYDKDF (reference sequence). In DNA form, the CDR3 reads TGTGCCACCAGCAGGGGTAGCGGCGAAGGGGTGTTTTTT. Translation: CATSRGSGEGVFF.

This clonotype was observed a few times. This chain connects TRBV7-9 to TRBJ2-3; no definite D call. Deletions cut 5 bases from V and 0 bases from J, with 9 bases between. Germline V CDR1 and CDR2: SEHNR, FQNEAQ (reference sequence). CDR3 length: 14 residues. The CDR3 spells CASSRSVSTDTQYF. Written as DNA, the CDR3 is TGTGCCAGCAGCCGCAGTGTAAGCACAGATACGCAGTATTTT. Drawing the rest from reference TRBV7-9 and TRBJ2-3, the complete variable domain is DTGVSQNPRHKITKRGQNVTFRCDPISEHNRLYWYRQTLGQGPEFLTYFQNEAQLEKSRLLSDRFSAERPKGSFSTLEIQRTEQGDSAMYLCASSRSVSTDTQYFGPGTRLTVL.

This clonotype was counted ten times or more. The chain joins TRBV28 to TRBJ1-5, with a possible D match to TRBD1 (5 bases). The V gene lost 6 bases and the J gene lost 2 bases, with 14 bases spanning the gap. CDR1 and CDR2 from the germline V gene are MDHEN and SYDVKM. This CDR3 is built from 15 residues. In DNA, the CDR3 is TGTGCCAGCAGCTCGCGGCGGGGGGGCAATCAGCCCCAGCATTTT. Protein: CASSSRRGGNQPQHF.

This clonotype has a count of ten or more. The rearrangement links TRBV5-5 to TRBJ1-5; D call uncertain. V was cut by 0 bases and J by 7 bases, with 8 bases left in between. The germline CDR1 and CDR2 sequences are SGHKS and YYEKEE (reference sequence). This CDR3 has 13 amino acids. The CDR3 region is CASSLDDRQPQHF. CDR3 nucleotide sequence: TGTGCCAGCAGCTTGGATGACCGCCAGCCCCAGCATTTT.

The chain combines TRBV20-1 with TRBJ2-5; D gene uncertain. This CDR3 has 14 amino acids. Trimming removed 0 bases at V and 0 bases at J, with 8 bases between. Per germline, CDR1 DFQATT and CDR2 SNEGSKA (reference sequence). The CDR3 DNA reads as TGCAGTGCTAGAGATCAGTTATACCAAGAGACCCAGTACTTC. This sequence encodes CSARDQLYQETQYF.

This clonotype occurred a few times. The genes are TRBV5-1 and TRBJ2-6; the D gene is possibly TRBD1 (5 bases). CDR1 and CDR2 (germline): SGHRS, YFSETQ. The CDR3 is made up of 15 amino acids. V was clipped by 4 bases and J by 0 bases, with 8 bases between them. CDR3 coding DNA: TGCGCCAGCAGCGGGCAGGGCTCTGGGGCCAACGTCCTGACTTTC. As protein: CASSGQGSGANVLTF.

The table lists this clonotype with a few counts. The genes are TRBV28 and TRBJ1-3, with 8 positions matching TRBD1. CDR3 length equals 17 residues. With 2 bases clipped from V and 3 bases from J, the junction kept 9 bases outside the gene matches. Germline CDR1 reads MDHEN; CDR2 reads SYDVKM. CDR3 sequence: CASSLLYAGGGGNTIYF. The CDR3 coding sequence is TGTGCCAGCAGTTTACTCTATGCAGGGGGCGGTGGAAACACCATATATTTT.

V and J are TRBV9 and TRBJ2-2; 10 bases fit TRBD2. Germline V CDR1 and CDR2: SGDLS, YYNGEE. Unmatched junction bases numbered 5, after V lost 0 bases and J lost 6 bases. This CDR3 is built from 16 residues. The CDR3 sequence is CASSVAGTSVSGELFF. CDR3 bases: TGTGCCAGCAGCGTAGCGGGGACTAGCGTCTCCGGGGAGCTGTTTTTT.

The chain uses TRBV15 and TRBJ1-1; tentatively, D is TRBD1 (5 bases). This CDR3 spans 15 amino acids. V was pared by 0 bases and J by 5 bases, with 13 bases between. Per germline, CDR1 LNHNV and CDR2 YYDKDF (reference sequence). This chain's CDR3 is CATSRDLGVRTEAFF. CDR3 sequence (DNA): TGTGCCACCAGCAGAGATCTGGGGGTTCGGACTGAAGCTTTCTTT.

This clonotype was observed many times. The chain couples TRBV28 to TRBJ1-1; TRBD1 is a possible D gene (5 bases). The germline gives CDR1 MDHEN, CDR2 SYDVKM. The CDR3 sequence is 16 residues long. V was pared by 6 bases and J by 0 bases, with 17 bases between. DNA for the CDR3: TGTGCCAGCAGACATGCCTGGGGCGCAATGAACACTGAAGCTTTCTTT. Its translation: CASRHAWGAMNTEAFF.

This clonotype was counted many times. V is TRBV5-1 and J is TRBJ1-6; 8 bases are shared with TRBD1. V dropped 4 bases and J dropped 9; count of bases not matched to a gene: 15. This CDR3 region has 17 residues. Germline V gene sequence: CDR1 SGHRS, CDR2 YFSETQ. The chain's CDR3 is CASSGSVPGQGGSPLHF. DNA for the CDR3: TGCGCCAGCAGCGGGAGTGTGCCCGGACAGGGTGGTTCACCCCTCCACTTT.

The sample holds many counts of this clonotype. The genes are TRBV28 and TRBJ2-7; TRBD1 is a possible D gene (6 bases). This CDR3 is 15 amino acids long. The germline V gene has CDR1 MDHEN and CDR2 SYDVKM. Trimming took 8 bases from V and 2 from J, leaving 19 bases between them. The CDR3 spells CASQPGTLNPYEQYF. The CDR3 nucleotides are TGTGCCAGCCAACCCGGGACACTGAATCCCTACGAGCAGTACTTC.